This T cell receptor (beta chain) was captured in a study of T cells in Graves' hyperthyroidism and ophthalmopathy. V shed 2 bases and J 7 bases; nucleotides not matched to a gene: 5. CDR3 length equals 14 residues. The germline V gene has CDR1 ENHRY and CDR2 SYGVKD. This clonotype appeared many times. Its specificity is unknown. Hyperthyroidism in the patients, aged 18 to 65, was newly diagnosed and under 2 months in duration. Any patient presenting with uncontrolled infection, other autoimmune disease, pregnancy or lactation was left out. Amplification yielded TCR beta CDR3 regions, with RNA transcripts as the source. A set of HTBI primers served as the primers for a first-round RT-PCR of the TCR CDR3. MiXCR was run by TCRdb on the multiplex PCR reads, yielding one entry per CDR3 protein. The sample consists of fewer than 750,000 distinct CDR3 sequences, 46% of them appearing once. Study outcomes and limitations: It was a median approximately 6 months before onset that the model predicted ophthalmopathy. Most clonotypes expanded in the thyroid (above 0.001) were also present in blood.

The sequence came from a woman aged 18-29 years with Graves' hyperthyroidism. The source material was peripheral blood or thyroid tissue (not recorded which). The chain has TRBV10-3 and TRBJ1-2; 9 nucleotides align to TRBD1. The CDR3: CAISEPGQGAGYTF. Written as DNA, the CDR3 is TGTGCCATCAGTGAGCCGGGACAGGGAGCTGGCTACACCTTC.